This TCR beta chain appears in the sequencing data of a study of T cells in Graves' hyperthyroidism and ophthalmopathy. This clonotype appeared many times. V lost 2 bases and J 6 bases, leaving 14 bases between the germline ends. CDR3 length: 14 amino acids. Amplified TCR beta CDR3 regions derived from RNA transcripts. Primed by the HTBI set, a first-round RT-PCR was run on the TCR CDR3. TCRdb re-analysed the multiplex PCR reads in MiXCR, keeping a single row per CDR3 protein. The table includes around 620,000 distinct CDR3 sequences, roughly 46% detected once. The sequence was collected from an adult woman with Graves' disease, either hyperthyroidism or ophthalmopathy (not recorded which). This chain joins TRBV12-3 or TRBV12-4 and TRBJ2-7; possibly TRBD2 for D (5 bases). Input material: peripheral blood or thyroid tissue (not recorded which). Here the CDR3 reads CASSLPPGRVEQYF. The CDR3 DNA reads as TGTGCCAGCAGTTTACCGCCGGGAAGGGTCGAGCAGTACTTC.